The 18 T cell receptor beta chains presented below share a single source sample, sequenced in a study of tumor-infiltrating lymphocytes in primary liver carcinoma. Both blood RNA, taken from unsorted whole blood, and germline DNA were extracted. TCR beta cDNA came from around 500 ng total RNA, primed with a constant-region primer. Three-round nested multiplex PCR performed with slightly modified ARM-PCR produced the TCR beta libraries. The study ran its first two PCR rounds for 9 to 10 cycles each, using TRBV1-TRBV30 forward primers and a C-beta reverse primer. A single record per CDR3 protein comes from TCRdb applying MiXCR to the multiplex PCR reads. The sample has 200,000 or so distinct CDR3 sequences; approximately 64% are singletons. The specimen sequenced was peripheral blood. The receptor source for this set is a woman aged 55-69 years with primary liver carcinoma and hepatitis B virus infection.

A note on this clonotype: In this CDR3 the conserved last residue, phenylalanine or tryptophan, is missing, so a read error is likely. The chain recombines TRBV11-2 with TRBJ2-7, with D perhaps matching TRBD1 (6 bases). Looked up from germline, CDR1 is SGHAT and CDR2 is FQNNGV. CDR3 length equals 16 residues. Trimming shortened V by 1 base and J by 6 bases, and 19 bases separated the two germline ends. The CDR3 region is CASSLGFGGRLGEQYL. In DNA, the CDR3 is TGTGCCAGCAGCTTAGGGTTTGGGGGCCGTCTAGGCGAGCAGTACCTC.

As concerns this clonotype: The germline gene is not matched at one end of the junction; a read error may be the cause. The chain is built from TRBV11-1 and TRBJ2-3; D is unresolved. Germline V gene lookup returns CDR1 SGHAT and CDR2 FQDESV (reference sequence). The CDR3 has 16 amino acids. In DNA, the CDR3 is TGTGCCAGTAGCTGGTGGACCGGAGCTCCACAGATTTCGCAGTATTTT. Translated, it gives CASSWWTGAPQISQYF.

Note on this clonotype: One junction end does not reproduce the germline sequence, and a read error may be involved. V usage is TRBV11-2 and J usage is TRBJ2-2, with a possible D match to TRBD2 (6 bases). CDR3 length: 13 amino acids. Germline CDR1 SGHAT, CDR2 FQNNGV. DNA for the CDR3: TGTACCAGCAGCTTAAGAAGGGGCGGGGAGCTGTTCTTT. Amino acid sequence: CTSSLRRGGELFF.

Ten or more counts support this clonotype. The chain links TRBV6-6 to TRBJ2-4; 11 bases map to TRBD2. CDR3 length: 16 residues. Germline V lookup: CDR1 MNHNY, CDR2 SVGAGI (reference sequence). V gave up 2 bases and J gave up 5 bases; unmatched junction bases: 5. In DNA, the CDR3 is TGTGCCAGCAGTTACGGGGGACTAGCGGTTCAAAACATTCAGTACTTC. Protein: CASSYGGLAVQNIQYF.

The rearrangement joins TRBV6-5 to TRBJ2-5, with TRBD2 as a possible D gene (5 bases). The V gene lost 9 bases and the J gene lost 2 bases, with 16 bases spanning the gap. Germline V gene lookup returns CDR1 MNHEY and CDR2 SVGAGI. This CDR3 spans 14 amino acids. CDR3 coding DNA: TGTGCCAGAATGGATACTAGACGTCAAGAGACCCAGTACTTC. This gives the protein CARMDTRRQETQYF.

Regarding this clonotype: A read error may account for a junction end that differs from germline. The chain joins TRBV11-3 to TRBJ2-1; possibly TRBD2 for D (6 bases). This CDR3 contains 17 residues. From germline, CDR1 is SGHNT and CDR2 YENEEA. The CDR3 DNA is TGTGCCAGCAGCTTAGGCGGGGCGGGAAACTCCTACAATGAGCACTTCTTC. Protein sequence: CASSLGGAGNSYNEHFF. The full variable domain, its missing parts supplied by reference TRBV11-3 and TRBJ2-1, is EAGVVQSPRYKIIEKKQPVAFWCNPISGHNTLYWYLQNLGQGPELLIRYENEEAVDDSQLPKDRFSAERLKGVDSTLKIQPAELGDSAVYLCASSLGGAGNSYNEHFFGPGTRLTVL.

A single count supports this clonotype. This chain uses TRBV11-3 with TRBJ2-7, with 8 nucleotides matching TRBD2. V shed 9 bases and J 6 bases; nucleotides not matched to a gene: 13. The germline CDR1 and CDR2 sequences are SGHNT and YENEEA. The CDR3 runs 14 residues. Here the CDR3 reads CARSGRRSSREQYF. As DNA, the CDR3 is TGTGCCAGGAGCGGGAGAAGGTCTAGTCGCGAGCAGTACTTC.

This clonotype occurred many times. This chain joins TRBV6-5 and TRBJ1-6; no reliable D call. Germline V gene lookup returns CDR1 MNHEY and CDR2 SVGAGI. The CDR3 is 14 amino acids. The V and J ends lost 2 bases and 11 bases respectively, with 13 bases between them. The CDR3 region is CASSYKYPTAPLHF. CDR3 DNA sequence: TGTGCCAGCAGTTACAAATACCCTACTGCACCCCTCCACTTT.

The chain employs TRBV5-8 and TRBJ2-1; a weak D match, TRBD2 (5 bases). In germline, CDR1 is SGHTS, CDR2 YDEGEE. This CDR3 is built from 13 residues. The V end lost 3 bases, the J end lost 9 bases, and 13 bases lay between the germline ends. The CDR3 DNA reads TGTGCCAGCAGCTGGAGCAGGACTGGTGAGCAGTTCTTC. Its protein is CASSWSRTGEQFF.

Of note for this clonotype: This may arise from a read error, as a much more abundant clone is one base away. The CDR3 here is CASGLSGQVGQPQHF. CDR3 in DNA: TGTGCCAGCGGCTTATCGGGACAAGTTGGCCAGCCCCAGCATTTT. The chain uses TRBV7-8 and TRBJ1-5, with a tentative D call TRBD1 (6 bases). The CDR3 runs 15 residues. Looked up from germline, CDR1 is SGHVS and CDR2 is FQNEAQ.

Worth noting for this clonotype: Germline is not matched at one junction end, which may reflect a read error. The gene calls are TRBV6-5 and TRBJ1-2, with D perhaps matching TRBD1 (5 bases). The CDR3 contains 14 residues. Germline V CDR1 and CDR2: MNHEY, SVGAGI. Written as DNA, the CDR3 is TGTACCAGCAGACGGACACGAGAAAACTATGGCTACACCTTC. Its protein is CTSRRTRENYGYTF.

This chain joins TRBV5-5 and TRBJ2-2; D may be TRBD1 (6 bases). CDR3 length: 15 amino acids. The V end was cut by 4 bases, the J end by 4 bases, with 14 bases between. CDR1 is SGHKS, CDR2 YYEKEE, per germline (reference sequence). The CDR3 DNA sequence: TGTGCCAGCAGCCCGGAGGACAGTCCCACCGGGGAGCTGTTTTTT. Amino acids: CASSPEDSPTGELFF.

The chain recombines TRBV6-5 with TRBJ1-1; D is perhaps TRBD1 (5 bases). The CDR3 spans 16 residues. The ends were cut back, 7 bases at V and 2 bases at J, with 20 bases in the middle. Germline-derived CDR1 and CDR2 are MNHEY and SVGAGI. The CDR3 nucleotides read TGTGCCAGCACCCCCGGCGGGAGGGGCATTAACACTGAAGCTTTCTTT. The encoded protein is CASTPGGRGINTEAFF.

This clonotype was counted many times. J is TRBJ1-2 and V is TRBV7-9; TRBD1 might be the D (5 bases). The V end was cut by 4 bases, the J end by 7 bases, with 10 bases between. The CDR3 covers 12 residues. Germline-derived CDR1 and CDR2 are SEHNR and FQNEAQ (reference sequence). CDR3 residues: CASSSGTRGYTF. As DNA, the CDR3 is TGTGCCAGCAGCTCGGGGACCCGTGGCTACACCTTC.

For this clonotype: A read error may account for a junction end that differs from germline. The chain carries TRBV7-9 and TRBJ2-7, with a possible D match to TRBD2 (5 bases). Germline lookup yields CDR1 SEHNR and CDR2 FQNEAQ (reference sequence). This CDR3 has 16 amino acids. This CDR3 reads CASTGRGSGETYVQYF. The CDR3 DNA sequence: TGTGCCAGCACGGGTCGGGGTTCAGGAGAAACCTACGTGCAGTACTTC. The full variable domain, completed using reference TRBV7-9 and TRBJ2-7, is DTGVSQNPRHKITKRGQNVTFRCDPISEHNRLYWYRQTLGQGPEFLTYFQNEAQLEKSRLLSDRFSAERPKGSFSTLEIQRTEQGDSAMYLCASTGRGSGETYVQYFGPGTRLTVT.

As regards this clonotype: In this CDR3 the conserved last residue, phenylalanine or tryptophan, is missing, so a read error is likely. The DNA is left out, because the CDR3 cannot be placed on it with certainty; the CDR3 is given as TCRdb lists it. The chain has TRBV11-2 and TRBJ2-3. The CDR3 length equals 14 residues, ends included. Per the germline V gene, CDR1 is SGHAT and CDR2 is FQNNGV. The CDR3 spells CASSVRRSTDTRYS.

This clonotype was detected ten times or more. The chain couples TRBV11-2 to TRBJ2-7; 14 bases map to TRBD2. In germline, CDR1 is SGHAT, CDR2 FQNNGV. This CDR3 has 17 residues. V lost 6 bases and J lost 3; bases outside the gene matches: 10. The CDR3 spells CASSRTSGRTRSYEQYF. DNA of the CDR3: TGTGCCAGCAGTAGGACTAGCGGGAGGACCAGGAGCTACGAGCAGTACTTC.

Concerning this clonotype: The junction does not match germline at one end; this may be a read error. CDR3 protein: CTSSQGWEGAELF. In nucleotides, the CDR3 is TGCACCAGCAGCCAAGGCTGGGAGGGAGCGGAATTGTTC. J is TRBJ2-1 and V is TRBV4-1, with 7 bases identical to TRBD2. The CDR3 sequence is 13 residues long. The germline V gene encodes CDR1 MGHRA and CDR2 YSYEKL.